The 8 T cell receptor beta chains listed next were all sequenced from one sample in a study of spatial heterogeneity in lung cancer (dated by TCRdb to the late 2010s). The library was obtained by 5' RACE. The sequencing machine was a NextSeq 500. TCRdb reworked the public reads: Q25 trimming with fastp, MiXCR clone assembly, productive beta chains retained. Duplicate CDR3 protein sequences are folded into a single record with the most common DNA and genes. The sample table lists some 40,000 distinct CDR3 sequences, 5.2% of them with a count of one. In total, the top ten clones hold 20% to 30% of the sample. The sample's time point label is to be understood as: sample taken at primary tumor resection. Sample: PBMCs, taken at surgery. The receptors here all came from a female donor with early-stage non-small cell lung cancer.

This clonotype was counted ten times or more. The chain links TRBV29-1 to TRBJ1-1; D is ambiguous. Per the germline V gene, CDR1 is SQVTM and CDR2 is ANQGSEA. CDR3 length equals 13 residues. Trimming removed 3 bases at V and 3 bases at J, with 11 bases between. The CDR3 loop reads CSVDKARHTEAFF. Here the CDR3 DNA reads TGCAGCGTTGATAAGGCCAGACACACTGAAGCTTTCTTT.

The rearrangement links TRBV6-1 to TRBJ1-5; 12 bases map to TRBD1. Germline values: CDR1 MNHNS, CDR2 SASEGT. CDR3 size: 17 residues. V was clipped by 7 bases and J by 2 bases; unmatched bases: 9. The CDR3 nucleotides read TGTGCCAGCACCGGGGACAGGGGGCCTTCGGGCAATCAGCCCCAGCATTTT. Translating it yields CASTGDRGPSGNQPQHF.

This clonotype was picked up a small number of times. The chain combines TRBV28 with TRBJ2-7; TRBD2 aligns across 7 bases. Germline V gene lookup returns CDR1 MDHEN and CDR2 SYDVKM. The V gene end was trimmed by 6 bases and the J gene end by 9 bases; junction bases not matched to a gene: 14. CDR3 length: 14 amino acids. The CDR3 bases are TGTGCCAGCAGATGGGTTGGCGGGGGTTCCGCGCAGTACTTC. This sequence encodes CASRWVGGGSAQYF.

This clonotype was found a few times. V gene TRBV5-6 combines with J gene TRBJ2-5, with D perhaps TRBD1 (7 bases). The CDR3 contains 16 residues. V was cut by 3 bases and J by 4 bases, with 19 bases left in between. Germline CDR1 reads SGHDT; CDR2 reads YYEEEE. CDR3 in DNA: TGTGCCAGCAGCTGGAGGGGGCCAGGCGGAGGAGAGACCCAGTACTTC. Its translation: CASSWRGPGGGETQYF.

This clonotype was picked up a small number of times. The V call is TRBV5-6, the J call TRBJ1-1; tentatively, D is TRBD1 (5 bases). V lost 4 bases and J 5 bases, leaving 18 bases between the germline ends. CDR3 size: 15 residues. Germline V gives CDR1 SGHDT, CDR2 YYEEEE. The CDR3 sequence: CASSPPGGGGTEAFF. For the CDR3, the DNA is TGTGCCAGCAGCCCACCCGGGGGGGGAGGAACTGAAGCTTTCTTT.

This clonotype was counted at least ten times. The chain employs TRBV11-2 and TRBJ2-2, with D tentatively TRBD2 (6 bases). From germline, CDR1 is SGHAT and CDR2 FQNNGV. CDR3 size: 14 residues. The germline V and J ends were trimmed by 3 bases and 7 bases, with 12 bases remaining between them. The CDR3 region has the DNA TGTGCCAGCAGCTTCACTAGCTCAAGCGGGGAGCTGTTTTTT. It translates to CASSFTSSSGELFF.

This clonotype was recorded many times. J is TRBJ1-5 and V is TRBV6-2 or TRBV6-3; the match to TRBD1 covers 11 bases. The CDR3 length is 17 residues. Germline V gene sequence: CDR1 MNHEY, CDR2 SVGEGT. The V and J ends lost 7 bases and 2 bases, in that order; junction bases with no gene match: 10. CDR3 DNA sequence: TGTGCCAGCATTAAGGGACAGGGGGTTGGAGGCAATCAGCCCCAGCATTTT. Translation: CASIKGQGVGGNQPQHF.

This clonotype was counted at least ten times. The J gene is TRBJ1-4, the V gene TRBV5-1; 10 nucleotides agree with TRBD1. The CDR3 is made up of 15 amino acids. Germline V lookup: CDR1 SGHRS, CDR2 YFSETQ. V trimming: 0 bases; J trimming: 8 bases; junction bases outside the gene matches: 4. CDR3 residues: CASSLAGTGDEKLFF. CDR3 coding DNA: TGCGCCAGCAGCTTGGCCGGGACAGGGGACGAAAAACTGTTTTTT.